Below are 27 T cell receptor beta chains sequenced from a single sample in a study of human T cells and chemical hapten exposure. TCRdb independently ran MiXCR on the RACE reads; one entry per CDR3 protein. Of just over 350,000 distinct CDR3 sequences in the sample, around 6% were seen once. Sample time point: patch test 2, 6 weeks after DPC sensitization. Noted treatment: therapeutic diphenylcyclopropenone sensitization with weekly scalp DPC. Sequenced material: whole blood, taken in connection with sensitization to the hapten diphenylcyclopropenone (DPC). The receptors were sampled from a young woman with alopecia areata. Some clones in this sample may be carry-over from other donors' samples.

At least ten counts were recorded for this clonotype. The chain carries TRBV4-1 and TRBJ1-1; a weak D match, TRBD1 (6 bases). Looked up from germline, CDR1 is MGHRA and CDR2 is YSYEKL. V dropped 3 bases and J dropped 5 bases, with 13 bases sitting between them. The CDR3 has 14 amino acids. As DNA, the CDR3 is TGCGCCAGCAGCCACAATGTCAGGGGTACTGAAGCTTTCTTT. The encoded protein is CASSHNVRGTEAFF.

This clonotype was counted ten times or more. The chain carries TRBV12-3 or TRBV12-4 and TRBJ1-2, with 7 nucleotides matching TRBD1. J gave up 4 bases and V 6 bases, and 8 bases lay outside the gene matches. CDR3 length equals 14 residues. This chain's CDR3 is CASSRDREGYGYTF. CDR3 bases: TGTGCCAGCAGCCGAGACAGGGAGGGCTATGGCTACACCTTC.

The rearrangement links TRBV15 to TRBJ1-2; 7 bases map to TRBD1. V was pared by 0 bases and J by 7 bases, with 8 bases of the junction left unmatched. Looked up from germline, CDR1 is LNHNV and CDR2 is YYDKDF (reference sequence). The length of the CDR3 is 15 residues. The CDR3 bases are TGTGCCACCAGCAGAGATGGAAGGGGGCCTAGTGGCTACACCTTC. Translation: CATSRDGRGPSGYTF.

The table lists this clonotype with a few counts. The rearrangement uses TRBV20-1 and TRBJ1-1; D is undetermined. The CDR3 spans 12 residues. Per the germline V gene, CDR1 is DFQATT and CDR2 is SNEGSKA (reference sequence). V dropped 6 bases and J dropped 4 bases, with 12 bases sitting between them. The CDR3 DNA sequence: TGCAGTGCGGATAAGACGGGCACTGAAGCTTTCTTT. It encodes CSADKTGTEAFF.

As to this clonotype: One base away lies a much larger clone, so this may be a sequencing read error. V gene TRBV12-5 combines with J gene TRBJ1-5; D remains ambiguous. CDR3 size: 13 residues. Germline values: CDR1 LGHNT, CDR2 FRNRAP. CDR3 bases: TGTGCTAGTGGTTTTACTAGCGATCAGCCCCAGCATTTT. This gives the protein CASGFTSDQPQHF.

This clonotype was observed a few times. The CDR3 spells CASSLALLAGASNSYNEQFF. The CDR3 nucleotides are TGTGCCAGCAGCTTAGCGCTTCTAGCGGGGGCCTCAAACTCCTACAATGAGCAGTTCTTC. The rearrangement links TRBV7-9 to TRBJ2-1, with 10 positions matching TRBD2. This CDR3 comprises 20 residues. Germline lookup yields CDR1 SEHNR and CDR2 FQNEAQ (reference sequence). The J segment lost 0 bases and the V segment lost 0 bases, leaving 11 bases of the junction unmatched.

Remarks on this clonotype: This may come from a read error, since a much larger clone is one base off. Here the CDR3 DNA reads TGTGCCAGCAGATACCAGGGCCCAGAAAAACTGTTTTTT. This translates into CASRYQGPEKLFF. This chain uses TRBV6-6 with TRBJ1-4; possibly TRBD1 for D (5 bases). This CDR3 comprises 13 residues. Germline loops: CDR1 MNHNY, CDR2 SVGAGI (reference sequence). V lost 6 bases and J 8 bases, leaving 13 bases between the germline ends.

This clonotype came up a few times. The CDR3 DNA sequence: TGTGCCAGCAACAAGGGACTGGGCAATTCACCCCTCCACTTT. This sequence encodes CASNKGLGNSPLHF. J is TRBJ1-6 and V is TRBV6-5, with D possibly being TRBD1 (5 bases). V was clipped by 7 bases and J by 7 bases, with 14 bases between them. The CDR3 is 14 amino acids. Germline V gene lookup returns CDR1 MNHEY and CDR2 SVGAGI.

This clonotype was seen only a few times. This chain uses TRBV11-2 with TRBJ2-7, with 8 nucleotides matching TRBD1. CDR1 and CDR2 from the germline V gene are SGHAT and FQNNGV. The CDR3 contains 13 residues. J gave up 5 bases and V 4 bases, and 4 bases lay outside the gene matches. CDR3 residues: CASSSPDRDEQYF. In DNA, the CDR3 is TGTGCCAGCAGCTCCCCGGACAGGGACGAGCAGTACTTC. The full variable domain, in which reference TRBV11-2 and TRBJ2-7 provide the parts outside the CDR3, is EAGVAQSPRYKIIEKRQSVAFWCNPISGHATLYWYQQILGQGPKLLIQFQNNGVVDDSQLPKDRFSAERLKGVDSTLKIQPAKLEDSAVYLCASSSPDRDEQYFGPGTRLTVT.

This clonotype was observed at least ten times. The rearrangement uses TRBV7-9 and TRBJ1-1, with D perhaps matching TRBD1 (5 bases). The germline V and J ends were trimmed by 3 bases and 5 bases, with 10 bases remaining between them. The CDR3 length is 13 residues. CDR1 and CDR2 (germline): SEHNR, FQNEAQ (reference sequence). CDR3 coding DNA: TGTGCCAGCAGCTTTCAGGGATGGACTGAAGCTTTCTTT. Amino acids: CASSFQGWTEAFF. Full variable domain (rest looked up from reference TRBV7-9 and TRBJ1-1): DTGVSQNPRHKITKRGQNVTFRCDPISEHNRLYWYRQTLGQGPEFLTYFQNEAQLEKSRLLSDRFSAERPKGSFSTLEIQRTEQGDSAMYLCASSFQGWTEAFFGQGTRLTVV.

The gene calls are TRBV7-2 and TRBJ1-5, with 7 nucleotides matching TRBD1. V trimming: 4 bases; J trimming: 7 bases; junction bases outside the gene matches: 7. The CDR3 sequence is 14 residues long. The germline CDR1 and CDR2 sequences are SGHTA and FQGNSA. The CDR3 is CASSWNRGEQPQHF. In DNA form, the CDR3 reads TGTGCCAGCAGCTGGAACAGGGGAGAACAGCCCCAGCATTTT.

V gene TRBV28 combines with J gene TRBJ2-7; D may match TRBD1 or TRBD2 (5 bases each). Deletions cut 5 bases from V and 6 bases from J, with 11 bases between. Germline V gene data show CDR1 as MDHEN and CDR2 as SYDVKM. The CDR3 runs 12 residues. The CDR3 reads CASSKEGSEQYF. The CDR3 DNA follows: TGTGCCAGCAGTAAAGAGGGGAGCGAGCAGTACTTC.

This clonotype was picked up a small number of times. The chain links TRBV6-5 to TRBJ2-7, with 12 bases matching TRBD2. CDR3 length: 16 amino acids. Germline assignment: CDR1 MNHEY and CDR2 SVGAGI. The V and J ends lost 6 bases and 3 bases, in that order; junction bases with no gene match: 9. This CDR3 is CASRRTSGEPNYEQYF. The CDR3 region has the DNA TGTGCCAGCAGGCGGACTAGCGGGGAGCCGAACTACGAGCAGTACTTC.

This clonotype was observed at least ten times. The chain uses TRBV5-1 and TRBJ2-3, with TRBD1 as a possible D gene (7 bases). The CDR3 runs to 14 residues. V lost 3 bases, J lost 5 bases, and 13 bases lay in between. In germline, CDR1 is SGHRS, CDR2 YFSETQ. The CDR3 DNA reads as TGCGCCAGCAGCTCCGCAGGGGGGCAAGATACGCAGTATTTT. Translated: CASSSAGGQDTQYF.

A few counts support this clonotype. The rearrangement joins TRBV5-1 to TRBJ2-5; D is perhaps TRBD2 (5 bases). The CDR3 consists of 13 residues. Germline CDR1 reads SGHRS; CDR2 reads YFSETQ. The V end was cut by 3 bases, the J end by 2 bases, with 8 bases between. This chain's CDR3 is CASSSLAQETQYF. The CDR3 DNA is TGCGCCAGCAGCTCCCTAGCTCAAGAGACCCAGTACTTC.

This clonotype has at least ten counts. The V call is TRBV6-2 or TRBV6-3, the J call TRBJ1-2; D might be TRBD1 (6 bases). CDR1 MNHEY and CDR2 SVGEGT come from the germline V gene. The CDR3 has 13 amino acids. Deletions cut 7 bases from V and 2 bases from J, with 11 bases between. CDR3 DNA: TGTGCCAGCACTAAGGACAGAAACTATGGCTACACCTTC. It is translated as CASTKDRNYGYTF.

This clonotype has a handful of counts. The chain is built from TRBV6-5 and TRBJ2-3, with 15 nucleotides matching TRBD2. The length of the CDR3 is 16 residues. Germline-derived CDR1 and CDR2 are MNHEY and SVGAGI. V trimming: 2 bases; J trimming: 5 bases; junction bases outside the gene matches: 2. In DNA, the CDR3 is TGTGCCAGCAGTTACCGGACTAGCGGGGGGGGAGATACGCAGTATTTT. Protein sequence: CASSYRTSGGGDTQYF.

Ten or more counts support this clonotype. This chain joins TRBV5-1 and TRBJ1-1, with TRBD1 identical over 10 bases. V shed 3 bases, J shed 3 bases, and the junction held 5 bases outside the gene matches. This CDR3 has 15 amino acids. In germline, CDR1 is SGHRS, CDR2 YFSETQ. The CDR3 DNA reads TGCGCCAGCAGCTCGACAGGGGGCGTGGACACTGAAGCTTTCTTT. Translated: CASSSTGGVDTEAFF.

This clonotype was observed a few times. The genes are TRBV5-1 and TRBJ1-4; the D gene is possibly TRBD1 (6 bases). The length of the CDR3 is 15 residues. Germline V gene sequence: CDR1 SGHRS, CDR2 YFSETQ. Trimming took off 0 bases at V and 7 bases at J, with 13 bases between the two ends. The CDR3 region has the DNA TGCGCCAGCAGCTTGGAATACAGGGATTTTGAAAAACTGTTTTTT. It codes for CASSLEYRDFEKLFF.

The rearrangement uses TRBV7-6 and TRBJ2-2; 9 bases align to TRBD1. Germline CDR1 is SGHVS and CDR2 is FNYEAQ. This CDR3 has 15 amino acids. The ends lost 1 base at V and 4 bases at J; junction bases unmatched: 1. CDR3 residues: CASSLVGQGTGELFF. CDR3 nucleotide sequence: TGTGCCAGCAGCTTAGTGGGACAGGGCACCGGGGAGCTGTTTTTT.

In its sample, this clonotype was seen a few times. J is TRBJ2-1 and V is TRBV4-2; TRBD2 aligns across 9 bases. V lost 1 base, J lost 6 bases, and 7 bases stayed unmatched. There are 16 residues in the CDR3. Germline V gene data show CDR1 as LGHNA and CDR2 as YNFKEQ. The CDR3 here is CASSQGLAGTINEQFF. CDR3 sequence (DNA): TGTGCCAGCAGCCAAGGGCTAGCGGGGACCATCAATGAGCAGTTCTTC.

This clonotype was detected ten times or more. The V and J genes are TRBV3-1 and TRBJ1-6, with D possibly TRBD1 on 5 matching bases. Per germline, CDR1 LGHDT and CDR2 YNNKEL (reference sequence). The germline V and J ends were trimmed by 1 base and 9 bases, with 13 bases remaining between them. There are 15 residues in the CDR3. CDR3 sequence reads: CASSQASGVSSPLHF. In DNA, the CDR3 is TGTGCCAGCAGCCAAGCCTCGGGGGTAAGTTCACCCCTCCACTTT. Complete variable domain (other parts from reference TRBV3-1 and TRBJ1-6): DTAVSQTPKYLVTQMGNDKSIKCEQNLGHDTMYWYKQDSKKFLKIMFSYNNKELIINETVPNRFSPKSPDKAHLNLHINSLELGDSAVYFCASSQASGVSSPLHFGNGTRLTVT.

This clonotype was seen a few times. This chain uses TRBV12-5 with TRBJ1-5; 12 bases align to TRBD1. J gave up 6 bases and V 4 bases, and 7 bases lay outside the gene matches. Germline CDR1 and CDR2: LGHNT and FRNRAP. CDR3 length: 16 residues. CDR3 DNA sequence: TGTGCTAGTGGTTCCCCTGGGACAGGGGGCTTTCAGCCCCAGCATTTT. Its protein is CASGSPGTGGFQPQHF.

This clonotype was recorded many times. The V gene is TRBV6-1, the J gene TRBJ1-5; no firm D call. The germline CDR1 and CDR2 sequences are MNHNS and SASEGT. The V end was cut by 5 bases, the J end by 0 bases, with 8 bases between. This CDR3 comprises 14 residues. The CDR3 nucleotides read TGTGCCAGCAGTAGCGGCTATAGCAATCAGCCCCAGCATTTT. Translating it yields CASSSGYSNQPQHF.

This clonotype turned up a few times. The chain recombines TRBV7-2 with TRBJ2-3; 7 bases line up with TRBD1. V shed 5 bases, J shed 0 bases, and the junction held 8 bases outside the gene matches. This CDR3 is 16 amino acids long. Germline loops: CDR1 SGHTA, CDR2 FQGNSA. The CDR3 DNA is TGTGCCAGCAGCAGTGGGACAGATATTAGCACAGATACGCAGTATTTT. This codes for CASSSGTDISTDTQYF.

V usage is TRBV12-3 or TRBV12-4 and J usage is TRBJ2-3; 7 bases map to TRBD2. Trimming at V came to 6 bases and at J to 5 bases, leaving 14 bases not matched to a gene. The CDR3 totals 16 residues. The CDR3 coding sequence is TGTGCCAGCAGCCCCCAGGCGCGCGGGGGAGGAGATACGCAGTATTTT. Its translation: CASSPQARGGGDTQYF.

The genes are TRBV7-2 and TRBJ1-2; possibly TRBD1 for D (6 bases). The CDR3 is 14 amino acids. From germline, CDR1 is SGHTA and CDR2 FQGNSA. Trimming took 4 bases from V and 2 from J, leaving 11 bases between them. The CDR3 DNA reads TGTGCCAGCAGCTCGGACAGATCGAACTATGGCTACACCTTC. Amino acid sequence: CASSSDRSNYGYTF.